One and the same sample provided the 9 T cell receptor beta chains below, sequenced in a study of cytomegalovirus exposure and HLA in healthy donors. The data were produced by immunoSEQ multiplex PCR, yet TCRdb's version contains in-frame clones alone and is incomplete. The table lists about 360,000 clones, roughly 90% of them singletons. Sequenced input: PBMCs. The source of these receptors is a woman under 30 in good health and CMV-seronegative.

The rearrangement links TRBV5-6 to TRBJ1-2; 9 nucleotides agree with TRBD1. Trimming at V came to 2 bases and at J to 6 bases, leaving 5 bases not matched to a gene. CDR1 is SGHDT and CDR2 is YYEEEE in the germline V gene. The CDR3 consists of 14 residues. DNA for the CDR3: TGTGCCAGCAGCTTTGGGACAGGGATGGATGGCTACACCTTC. Protein product: CASSFGTGMDGYTF.

The chain joins TRBV5-1 to TRBJ2-6; no definite D call. The CDR3 consists of 17 residues. V gave up 0 bases and J gave up 0 bases, with 10 bases separating them. Germline CDR1 and CDR2: SGHRS and YFSETQ. This CDR3 is CASSLAGSVSGANVLTF. CDR3 sequence (DNA): TGCGCCAGCAGCTTGGCAGGCAGTGTCTCTGGGGCCAACGTCCTGACTTTC.

The CDR3: CASSLHRDRAGQPQHF. CDR3 coding DNA: TGTGCCAGCAGCCTACACCGGGACAGGGCGGGTCAGCCCCAGCATTTT. The V and J genes are TRBV7-2 and TRBJ1-5, with 9 bases fitting TRBD1. Trimming cost V 5 bases and J 6 bases; bases outside gene matches: 11. The germline CDR1 and CDR2 sequences are SGHTA and FQGNSA. The CDR3 runs 16 residues.

The gene calls are TRBV28 and TRBJ2-7, with TRBD2 matching 8 bases. CDR1 is MDHEN and CDR2 is SYDVKM in the germline V gene. V lost 6 bases, J lost 2 bases, and 6 bases stayed unmatched. This CDR3 spans 14 amino acids. In DNA, the CDR3 is TGTGCCAGCAGGGGAGCGGGAGACCCCTACGAGCAGTACTTC. This encodes CASRGAGDPYEQYF.

This clone was counted once. This sequence joins TRBV4-2 and TRBJ1-1; D uncertain. CDR1 is LGHNA, CDR2 YNFKEQ, per germline. Between the trimmed V and J ends, which lost 0 bases and 5 bases, there was a span of 13 bases. The CDR3 contains 15 residues. Written as DNA, the CDR3 is TGTGCCAGCAGCCAAGATAGTAGTGCGGGGACTGAAGCTTTCTTT. Protein product: CASSQDSSAGTEAFF.

The gene calls are TRBV15 and TRBJ2-6; TRBD1 matches at 8 bases. The length of the CDR3 is 18 residues. The junction had 8 bases not matched to a gene; V was cut back by 0 bases and J by 4 bases. The germline CDR1 and CDR2 sequences are LNHNV and YYDKDF (reference sequence). The DNA for the CDR3 is TGTGCCACCAGCAGAGAGGGCCAGGGGGCGCCCGGGGCCAACGTCCTGACTTTC. Translating it yields CATSREGQGAPGANVLTF.

This chain joins TRBV10-3 and TRBJ2-2, with 8 bases aligning to TRBD1. CDR3 size: 17 residues. After removal of 3 bases from V and 6 bases from J, the junction contained 12 bases not matched to a gene. The germline V gene has CDR1 ENHRY and CDR2 SYGVKD. The CDR3 DNA follows: TGTGCCATCAGTGATGTACCCTCGGACAGGGAGGCCGGGGAGCTGTTTTTT. Its translation: CAISDVPSDREAGELFF.

This rearrangement joins TRBV9 to TRBJ2-5, with TRBD1 as a possible D gene (5 bases). This CDR3 region has 15 residues. V was trimmed by 3 bases and J by 3 bases, leaving 15 bases between them. CDR1 is SGDLS, CDR2 YYNGEE, per germline. This chain's CDR3 is CASSARVVQEETQYF. The DNA of the CDR3 is TGTGCCAGCAGCGCCAGGGTGGTGCAGGAAGAGACCCAGTACTTC.

The rearrangement joins TRBV27 to TRBJ2-7, with 7 bases fitting TRBD1. V lost 5 bases, J lost 2 bases, and 21 bases stayed unmatched. Looked up from germline, CDR1 is MNHEY and CDR2 is SMNVEV (reference sequence). CDR3 length: 19 residues. Here the CDR3 DNA reads TGTGCCAGCAGTCTGACCCGGACAGGCAGCCACACCTTAGCCTACGAGCAGTACTTC. It codes for CASSLTRTGSHTLAYEQYF.